The next 29 T cell receptor beta chains were all read from a single sample in a study of cytomegalovirus exposure and HLA in healthy donors. Data came from immunoSEQ multiplex PCR; TCRdb stores just in-frame clones and leaves some out. Counted here are some 110,000 clones, more than 75% occurring once; the ten biggest clones make up nearly 5%. The sample taken for sequencing was PBMCs. The receptors come from a man aged 18 to 35 in good health and CMV-seronegative.

The rearrangement links TRBV10-3 to TRBJ1-1; TRBD1 matches 7 bases. Germline CDR1 and CDR2: ENHRY and SYGVKD. The CDR3 runs to 14 residues. J was trimmed by 4 bases and V by 10 bases; bases with no gene match: 12. CDR3 sequence reads: CATRGGARGTEAFF. CDR3 coding DNA: TGTGCCACCAGAGGGGGCGCCCGGGGCACTGAAGCTTTCTTT.

The V gene is TRBV5-1, the J gene TRBJ2-2, with a weak D call TRBD1 (5 bases). The CDR3 loop spans 15 amino acids. Per germline, CDR1 SGHRS and CDR2 YFSETQ. V lost 0 bases, J lost 0 bases, and 6 bases lay in between. CDR3 sequence: CASSLATANTGELFF. CDR3 in DNA: TGCGCCAGCAGCTTGGCGACAGCGAACACCGGGGAGCTGTTTTTT.

The genes are TRBV30 and TRBJ2-3; the match to TRBD2 covers 9 bases. Germline V gives CDR1 GTSNPN, CDR2 SVGIG (reference sequence). With 0 bases clipped from V and 5 bases from J, the junction kept 9 bases outside the gene matches. This CDR3 contains 16 residues. CDR3 DNA sequence: TGTGCCTGGAGTGTTCTAGCGGGGCTCTCTTTAGATACGCAGTATTTT. It specifies CAWSVLAGLSLDTQYF. Supplemented by reference TRBV30 and TRBJ2-3, the full variable domain reads SQTIHQWPATLVQPVGSPLSLECTVEGTSNPNLYWYRQAAGRGLQLLFYSVGIGQISSEVPQNLSASRPQDRQFILSSKKLLLSDSGFYLCAWSVLAGLSLDTQYFGPGTRLTVL.

The gene calls are TRBV6-1 and TRBJ1-1, with D possibly being TRBD1 (5 bases). Germline-derived CDR1 and CDR2 are MNHNS and SASEGT. This CDR3 contains 14 residues. Trimming left V 1 base short and J 5 bases short, with 11 bases between. CDR3 bases: TGTGCCAGCAGTGAAGTGGGGGGGAGTACTGAAGCTTTCTTT. Protein: CASSEVGGSTEAFF.

This clone was counted once. This rearrangement joins TRBV4-1 to TRBJ1-3; unclear D gene. Germline-derived CDR1 and CDR2 are MGHRA and YSYEKL. The V and J ends lost 0 bases and 4 bases respectively, with 13 bases between them. The CDR3 totals 16 residues. This CDR3 is CASSQEEVLSGNTIYF. For the CDR3, the DNA is TGCGCCAGCAGCCAAGAAGAGGTTTTGTCGGGAAACACCATATATTTT.

This chain joins TRBV11-3 and TRBJ2-1, with 11 bases identical to TRBD1. Germline CDR1 SGHNT, CDR2 YENEEA. The V and J ends lost 4 bases and 3 bases, in that order; junction bases with no gene match: 2. This CDR3 contains 15 residues. The CDR3 sequence is CASSSGQGDYNEQFF. CDR3 sequence (DNA): TGTGCCAGCAGCTCGGGACAGGGGGACTACAATGAGCAGTTCTTC.

The rearrangement links TRBV19 to TRBJ2-7, with a weak D call TRBD1 (6 bases). Trimming stripped 5 bases from V and 3 bases from J, with 11 bases between. Germline CDR1 LNHDA, CDR2 SQIVND (reference sequence). The CDR3 spans 13 residues. CDR3 sequence reads: CASSSPDSYEQYF. The DNA for the CDR3 is TGTGCCAGTAGTTCGCCGGACAGCTACGAGCAGTACTTC.

The V call is TRBV10-3, the J call TRBJ2-3; the D gene is possibly TRBD1 (7 bases). The CDR3 consists of 14 residues. The V end was cut by 2 bases, the J end by 4 bases, with 10 bases between. The germline CDR1 and CDR2 sequences are ENHRY and SYGVKD. CDR3 DNA sequence: TGTGCCATCAGTGAGAGCAGGGGGGCAGATACGCAGTATTTT. It translates to CAISESRGADTQYF.

The chain couples TRBV5-1 to TRBJ2-3, with D hard to call. V was clipped by 2 bases and J by 1 base, with 8 bases between them. Germline V gene data show CDR1 as SGHRS and CDR2 as YFSETQ. The CDR3 has 14 residues. The CDR3 spells CASSFDSGTDTQYF. The DNA for the CDR3 is TGCGCCAGCAGCTTTGACTCCGGCACAGATACGCAGTATTTT.

The CDR3 sequence: CASTWTAYGEQYF. CDR3 coding DNA: TGTGCCAGCACCTGGACAGCCTATGGCGAGCAGTACTTC. The chain has TRBV6-1 and TRBJ2-7, with TRBD1 as a possible D gene (6 bases). In germline, CDR1 is MNHNS, CDR2 SASEGT. V lost 7 bases, J lost 6 bases, and 16 bases lay in between. This CDR3 comprises 13 residues.

The chain links TRBV19 to TRBJ2-7, with 9 bases identical to TRBD2. V shed 4 bases, J shed 6 bases, and the junction held 19 bases outside the gene matches. The germline CDR1 and CDR2 sequences are LNHDA and SQIVND (reference sequence). This CDR3 comprises 18 residues. As DNA, the CDR3 is TGTGCCAGTAGTAAGAGCGGGGGGTGGTCCCTAAAGGGCGGCGAGCAGTACTTC. This codes for CASSKSGGWSLKGGEQYF. Full variable domain (outside the CDR3, taken from reference TRBV19 and TRBJ2-7): DGGITQSPKYLFRKEGQNVTLSCEQNLNHDAMYWYRQDPGQGLRLIYYSQIVNDFQKGDIAEGYSVSREKKESFPLTVTSAQKNPTAFYLCASSKSGGWSLKGGEQYFGPGTRLTVT.

The V call is TRBV15, the J call TRBJ2-7; 9 bases are shared with TRBD2. V lost 5 bases, J lost 4 bases, and 9 bases stayed unmatched. Per germline, CDR1 LNHNV and CDR2 YYDKDF (reference sequence). The CDR3 contains 15 residues. The CDR3 loop is CATSRGLAGEYEQYF. The CDR3 region has the DNA TGTGCCACCAGCCGGGGGTTAGCGGGAGAATACGAGCAGTACTTC. The full variable domain, completed using reference TRBV15 and TRBJ2-7, is DAMVIQNPRYQVTQFGKPVTLSCSQTLNHNVMYWYQQKSSQAPKLLFHYYDKDFNNEADTPDNFQSRRPNTSFCFLDIRSPGLGDTAMYLCATSRGLAGEYEQYFGPGTRLTVT.

This clone was seen just once. The CDR3 DNA reads as TGTGCCAGCAGCCCTGACCAGGGGATGAACACTGAAGCTTTCTTT. As protein: CASSPDQGMNTEAFF. This chain joins TRBV5-4 and TRBJ1-1; maybe TRBD1 (6 bases). Germline assignment: CDR1 SGHNT and CDR2 YYREEE (reference sequence). Trimming cost V 4 bases and J 0 bases, with 13 bases left between them. CDR3 length: 15 amino acids.

The gene calls are TRBV19 and TRBJ2-1, with D possibly TRBD2 on 5 matching bases. V was cut by 1 base and J by 7 bases, with 17 bases left in between. From germline, CDR1 is LNHDA and CDR2 SQIVND (reference sequence). The CDR3 is made up of 16 amino acids. CDR3 sequence reads: CASSIGGRPGWNEQFF. The CDR3 DNA follows: TGTGCCAGTAGTATAGGTGGTCGCCCGGGGTGGAATGAGCAGTTCTTC.

This clone was counted between two and nine times. The J gene is TRBJ1-1, the V gene TRBV5-4; D unresolved. Per germline, CDR1 SGHNT and CDR2 YYREEE (reference sequence). Trimming shortened V by 7 bases and J by 1 base, and 14 bases separated the two germline ends. The CDR3 is 14 amino acids. CDR3 sequence (DNA): TGTGCCAGCGGGCCCTCCGGAAGGAACACTGAAGCTTTCTTT. Translation: CASGPSGRNTEAFF.

The CDR3 DNA follows: TGTGCCAGCAGTGATCGGGGTCCCTTCCAGCCCCAGCATTTT. It encodes CASSDRGPFQPQHF. The chain uses TRBV25-1 and TRBJ1-5, with D unresolved. The V end lost 3 bases, the J end lost 7 bases, and 13 bases lay between the germline ends. The germline V gene has CDR1 MGHDK and CDR2 SYGVNS. The CDR3 has 14 amino acids.

The chain couples TRBV27 to TRBJ1-1; TRBD1 agrees at 11 bases. Germline values: CDR1 MNHEY, CDR2 SMNVEV (reference sequence). The CDR3 totals 15 residues. Trimming took 2 bases from V and 1 from J; bases not matched to a gene: 0. The CDR3 DNA follows: TGTGCCAGCAGTTTAGGGACAGGGGGGAACACTGAAGCTTTCTTT. Translation gives CASSLGTGGNTEAFF.

This clone has just a few counts. The chain carries TRBV19 and TRBJ1-1, with D possibly TRBD1 on 5 matching bases. The CDR3 spans 13 residues. Germline V CDR1 and CDR2: LNHDA, SQIVND (reference sequence). The V end lost 3 bases, the J end lost 4 bases, and 9 bases lay between the germline ends. DNA of the CDR3: TGTGCCAGTAGTATTCAGACAGCCACTGAAGCTTTCTTT. It codes for CASSIQTATEAFF. Together with reference TRBV19 and TRBJ1-1, the CDR3 gives the full variable domain: DGGITQSPKYLFRKEGQNVTLSCEQNLNHDAMYWYRQDPGQGLRLIYYSQIVNDFQKGDIAEGYSVSREKKESFPLTVTSAQKNPTAFYLCASSIQTATEAFFGQGTRLTVV.

This sequence joins TRBV12-5 and TRBJ2-7; 10 bases line up with TRBD2. Germline V CDR1 and CDR2: LGHNT, FRNRAP. With V trimmed by 1 base and J by 3 bases, 12 bases remained unmatched. The CDR3 totals 18 residues. DNA of the CDR3: TGTGCTAGTGGTTTGGCGCCTCTAGCGGGAGCGATCTTCTACGAGCAGTACTTC. It specifies CASGLAPLAGAIFYEQYF.

The chain recombines TRBV25-1 with TRBJ2-1, with D unresolved. The CDR3 is made up of 14 amino acids. The ends were cut back, 4 bases at V and 3 bases at J, with 10 bases in the middle. CDR1 and CDR2 from the germline V gene are MGHDK and SYGVNS. The CDR3 sequence is CASSAARNYNEQFF. CDR3 bases: TGTGCCAGCAGTGCGGCCAGGAACTACAATGAGCAGTTCTTC.

This rearrangement joins TRBV7-9 to TRBJ1-5; 9 nucleotides match TRBD1. The CDR3 spans 18 residues. The V and J ends lost 2 bases and 5 bases, in that order; junction bases with no gene match: 13. CDR1 is SEHNR, CDR2 FQNEAQ, per germline (reference sequence). CDR3: CASSLLSGTGFVDQPQHF. The CDR3 DNA sequence: TGTGCCAGCAGCTTACTATCCGGGACAGGGTTTGTCGATCAGCCCCAGCATTTT. Complete variable domain (other parts from reference TRBV7-9 and TRBJ1-5): DTGVSQNPRHKITKRGQNVTFRCDPISEHNRLYWYRQTLGQGPEFLTYFQNEAQLEKSRLLSDRFSAERPKGSFSTLEIQRTEQGDSAMYLCASSLLSGTGFVDQPQHFGDGTRLSIL.

The chain recombines TRBV4-1 with TRBJ2-2; TRBD2 matches 10 bases. The CDR3 runs 16 residues. V lost 4 bases and J lost 6; bases outside the gene matches: 8. CDR1 and CDR2 (germline): MGHRA, YSYEKL. CDR3 in amino acids: CASSRASGGPAGELFF. CDR3 in DNA: TGCGCCAGCAGCCGAGCTAGCGGGGGACCGGCCGGGGAGCTGTTTTTT.

This clone was recorded once. The J gene is TRBJ2-1, the V gene TRBV6-5; no reliable D call. This CDR3 region has 12 residues. Germline values: CDR1 MNHEY, CDR2 SVGAGI. The V gene lost 4 bases and the J gene lost 2 bases, with 3 bases spanning the gap. The CDR3 is CASSSAYNEQFF. The CDR3 region has the DNA TGTGCCAGCAGTTCGGCCTACAATGAGCAGTTCTTC.

V and J are TRBV19 and TRBJ1-2; D gene uncertain. Germline V CDR1 and CDR2: LNHDA, SQIVND (reference sequence). Trimming took off 8 bases at V and 4 bases at J, with 11 bases between the two ends. There are 12 residues in the CDR3. In DNA, the CDR3 is TGTGCCAGTTTCGACGGACTCTATGGCTACACCTTC. It translates to CASFDGLYGYTF.

The chain uses TRBV5-1 and TRBJ1-2; 7 bases are a match to TRBD1. This CDR3 is 15 amino acids long. The germline V gene encodes CDR1 SGHRS and CDR2 YFSETQ. The V and J ends lost 6 bases and 5 bases, in that order; junction bases with no gene match: 13. The CDR3 DNA reads as TGCGCCAGCACCCAAAGCGGACAGGTACCATATGGCTACACCTTC. It translates to CASTQSGQVPYGYTF.

This chain links TRBV9 with TRBJ2-1, with 10 bases lining up with TRBD2. CDR1 SGDLS and CDR2 YYNGEE come from the germline V gene. CDR3 length: 14 amino acids. The V segment lost 4 bases and the J segment 5 bases; nucleotides outside the gene matches: 3. Written as DNA, the CDR3 is TGTGCCAGCAGCCCGACTAGCGGGCACAATGAGCAGTTCTTC. This translates into CASSPTSGHNEQFF. The whole variable domain, remainder taken from reference TRBV9 and TRBJ2-1, is DSGVTQTPKHLITATGQRVTLRCSPRSGDLSVYWYQQSLDQGLQFLIQYYNGEERAKGNILERFSAQQFPDLHSELNLSSLELGDSALYFCASSPTSGHNEQFFGPGTRLTVL.

The chain has TRBV2 and TRBJ2-3; D possibly corresponds to TRBD2 (6 bases). CDR1 SNHLY and CDR2 FYNNEI come from the germline V gene. The CDR3 runs to 13 residues. V dropped 8 bases and J dropped 3 bases, with 12 bases sitting between them. The CDR3, as DNA: TGTGCCAGCTACCGGGACTCGACAGATACGCAGTATTTT. This encodes CASYRDSTDTQYF.

The gene calls are TRBV30 and TRBJ1-3; D might be TRBD1 (6 bases). The CDR3 contains 15 residues. V gave up 5 bases and J gave up 5 bases, with 19 bases separating them. The germline V gene has CDR1 GTSNPN and CDR2 SVGIG (reference sequence). The CDR3 region has the DNA TGTGCCTGGCAAGACAGGAGTGGACGTAGAAACACCATATATTTT. It yields the protein CAWQDRSGRRNTIYF.

The chain has TRBV29-1 and TRBJ2-2; 8 bases fit TRBD1. Germline CDR1 and CDR2: SQVTM and ANQGSEA. This CDR3 is built from 14 residues. V was clipped by 6 bases and J by 3 bases; unmatched bases: 6. The CDR3 DNA follows: TGCAGCGTCAACAGGGGGACGGACACCGGGGAGCTGTTTTTT. As protein: CSVNRGTDTGELFF.